Included here is one TCR beta chain sequence, with context. What it binds is not known. This entry belongs to a study of T cells in Graves' hyperthyroidism and ophthalmopathy. Whole-study results and caveats: Ophthalmopathy prediction by the model preceded onset by a median about 6 months. Ophthalmopathy was distinguished from stable hyperthyroidism by 13 V-J signatures.

TCR beta CDR3 regions were amplified from RNA. The HTBI primer set drove a first-round RT-PCR of the TCR CDR3. TCRdb called the multiplex PCR reads again in MiXCR, with one record for every CDR3 protein. Here the sample spans roughly 840,000 distinct CDR3 sequences, around 39% being singletons. The CDR3 has 14 residues. Trimming pared 3 bases from V and 1 base from J, leaving 10 bases between. CDR1 and CDR2 from the germline V gene are DFQATT and SNEGSKA (reference sequence). The clonotype was recovered from a man between 18 and 35 years old with Graves' hyperthyroidism. The V call is TRBV20-1, the J call TRBJ1-3; maybe TRBD1 (5 bases). Sequences were obtained from blood. The CDR3 here is CSASGTGSGNTIYF. CDR3 bases: TGCAGTGCTAGCGGGACCGGGTCTGGAAACACCATATATTTT.